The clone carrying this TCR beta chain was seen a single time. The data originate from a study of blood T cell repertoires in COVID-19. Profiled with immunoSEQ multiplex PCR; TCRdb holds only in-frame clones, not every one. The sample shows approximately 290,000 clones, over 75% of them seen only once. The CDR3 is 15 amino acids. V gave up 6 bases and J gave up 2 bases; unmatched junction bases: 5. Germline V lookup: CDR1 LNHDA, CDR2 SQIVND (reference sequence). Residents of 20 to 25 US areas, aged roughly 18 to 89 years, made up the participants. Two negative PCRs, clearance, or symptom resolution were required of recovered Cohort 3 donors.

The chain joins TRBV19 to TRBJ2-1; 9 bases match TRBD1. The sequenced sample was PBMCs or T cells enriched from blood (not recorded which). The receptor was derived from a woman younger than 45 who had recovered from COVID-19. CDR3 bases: TGTGCCAGTAGCGAAACAGGGGGCACCTACAATGAGCAGTTCTTC. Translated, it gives CASSETGGTYNEQFF.